The clone carrying this T cell receptor (beta chain) occurred a few times. The data were taken from a study of blood T cell repertoires in COVID-19. As handled by the study authors: The assay estimated nucleated cells by amplifying reference gene primers. Only in-frame clones appear in the TCRdb table, and some are missing; sequencing was by immunoSEQ multiplex PCR. The DNA gave D and trimming, while V, J and clone size come from that table. The sample lists fewer than 250,000 clones, 88% occurring once. Sequences were obtained from peripheral blood. The sequence derives from an older man with acute or convalescent COVID-19.

CDR3 loop: CSAVRGYEQYF. For the CDR3, the DNA is TGCAGTGCTGTCAGGGGCTACGAGCAGTACTTC. The genes are TRBV20-1 and TRBJ2-7; the D gene is possibly TRBD1 (6 bases). This CDR3 has 11 residues. Germline V CDR1 and CDR2: DFQATT, SNEGSKA (reference sequence). V was cut by 5 bases and J by 3 bases, with 8 bases left in between.